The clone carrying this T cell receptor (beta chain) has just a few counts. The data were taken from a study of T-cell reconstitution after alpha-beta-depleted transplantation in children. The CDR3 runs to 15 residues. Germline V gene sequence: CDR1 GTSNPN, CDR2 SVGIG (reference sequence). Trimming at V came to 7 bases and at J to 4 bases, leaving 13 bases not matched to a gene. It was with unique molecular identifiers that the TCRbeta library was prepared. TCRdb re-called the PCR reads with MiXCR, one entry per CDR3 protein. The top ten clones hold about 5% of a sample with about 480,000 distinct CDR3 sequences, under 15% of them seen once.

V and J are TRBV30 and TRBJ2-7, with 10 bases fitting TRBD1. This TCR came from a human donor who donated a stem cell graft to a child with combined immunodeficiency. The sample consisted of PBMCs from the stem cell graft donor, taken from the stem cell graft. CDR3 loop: CASAFPGQGKYEQYF. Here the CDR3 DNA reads TGTGCCTCCGCATTCCCGGGACAGGGGAAGTACGAGCAGTACTTC. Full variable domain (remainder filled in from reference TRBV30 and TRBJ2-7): SQTIHQWPATLVQPVGSPLSLECTVEGTSNPNLYWYRQAAGRGLQLLFYSVGIGQISSEVPQNLSASRPQDRQFILSSKKLLLSDSGFYLCASAFPGQGKYEQYFGPGTRLTVT.